Shown below are 29 T cell receptor beta chains from a single sample sequenced in a study of shared T cell receptors in the human thymus. TCRdb keeps only in-frame clones here, not all; method: immunoSEQ multiplex PCR. The top ten clones hold roughly 0.0097% of a sample with hundreds of thousands of clones, roughly 90% of them seen once. The same sample was also studied in work on human thymus T cells.

The sequencing input was thymocytes. These TCRs come from a boy younger than two with a congenital heart defect.

V usage is TRBV29-1 and J usage is TRBJ2-2; tentatively, D is TRBD2 (6 bases). Germline V gives CDR1 SQVTM, CDR2 ANQGSEA. This CDR3 spans 15 amino acids. V was shortened by 5 bases and J by 7 bases, with 20 bases between the two germline ends. Here the CDR3 reads CSVLTDGSVDGELFF. DNA of the CDR3: TGCAGCGTTTTAACCGACGGGAGCGTCGACGGGGAGCTGTTTTTT.

This chain links TRBV11-2 with TRBJ2-1; TRBD2 aligns across 8 bases. Germline V lookup: CDR1 SGHAT, CDR2 FQNNGV. The CDR3 consists of 16 residues. Trimming cost V 1 base and J 8 bases; bases outside gene matches: 10. The chain's CDR3 is CASSLASGLEEHEQFF. DNA of the CDR3: TGTGCCAGCAGCTTAGCCTCGGGACTAGAGGAACATGAGCAGTTCTTC.

The chain uses TRBV27 and TRBJ1-1; maybe TRBD1 (5 bases). V gave up 4 bases and J gave up 8 bases, with 14 bases separating them. CDR3 size: 13 residues. Germline loops: CDR1 MNHEY, CDR2 SMNVEV (reference sequence). The CDR3 nucleotides read TGTGCCAGCAGTTCAGGGAGGTTCGGGGAAGCTTTCTTT. It translates to CASSSGRFGEAFF.

This chain connects TRBV4-2 to TRBJ1-1, with D perhaps matching TRBD1 (5 bases). The CDR3 loop spans 19 amino acids. V was shortened by 0 bases and J by 0 bases, with 20 bases between the two germline ends. Germline values: CDR1 LGHNA, CDR2 YNFKEQ. CDR3 in amino acids: CASSQEPKGAGGLNTEAFF. CDR3 coding DNA: TGTGCCAGCAGCCAAGAACCAAAAGGCGCGGGGGGTCTGAACACTGAAGCTTTCTTT.

V usage is TRBV5-6 and J usage is TRBJ2-7; a weak D match, TRBD2 (6 bases). This CDR3 has 15 residues. From germline, CDR1 is SGHDT and CDR2 YYEEEE. V lost 4 bases, J lost 6 bases, and 20 bases lay in between. CDR3 region: CASSLRGGSKAEQYF. The CDR3, as DNA: TGTGCCAGCAGCCTGCGGGGCGGCAGTAAGGCCGAGCAGTACTTC.

CDR3 DNA: TGTGCCAGCAGCTTAGTAACTAGCGGGAGGCGACATGAGCAGTTCTTC. Translated, it gives CASSLVTSGRRHEQFF. This chain connects TRBV7-9 to TRBJ2-1, with 12 bases lining up with TRBD2. V lost 1 base, J lost 8 bases, and 6 bases stayed unmatched. The CDR3 runs to 16 residues. The germline gives CDR1 SEHNR, CDR2 FQNEAQ (reference sequence).

This clone was observed a handful of times. The chain uses TRBV18 and TRBJ1-2; perhaps TRBD1 as D (6 bases). Trimming left V 4 bases short and J 0 bases short, with 12 bases between. The V gene's germline CDR1 is KGHSH and CDR2 LQKENI. The CDR3 totals 15 residues. The CDR3 loop is CASSRTGQTNYGYTF. The CDR3 DNA is TGTGCCAGCTCACGTACAGGGCAGACTAACTATGGCTACACCTTC.

The chain links TRBV4-2 to TRBJ1-6, with D possibly being TRBD1 (6 bases). Germline V gene sequence: CDR1 LGHNA, CDR2 YNFKEQ. The CDR3 is 15 residues long. The V end was cut by 3 bases, the J end by 9 bases, with 15 bases between. CDR3: CASSQSGSRGSPLHF. DNA for the CDR3: TGTGCCAGCAGCCAGTCCGGGTCCAGGGGTTCACCCCTCCACTTT.

With respect to this clone: The sample holds other DNA sequences that translate to the same CDR3. The genes are TRBV25-1 and TRBJ1-5, with D uncertain. The CDR3 totals 14 residues. Looked up from germline, CDR1 is MGHDK and CDR2 is SYGVNS. The ends were cut back, 3 bases at V and 3 bases at J, with 9 bases in the middle. CDR3 DNA sequence: TGTGCCAGCAGTGACCGGCAGGACAATCAGCCCCAGCATTTT. Its protein is CASSDRQDNQPQHF.

The chain carries TRBV27 and TRBJ2-2; D might be TRBD2 (6 bases). The CDR3 is 19 amino acids. Germline V gives CDR1 MNHEY, CDR2 SMNVEV (reference sequence). Trimming removed 2 bases at V and 1 base at J, with 20 bases between. In DNA form, the CDR3 reads TGTGCCAGCAGTTTAAGTTGGTATCGTAGCGGCTTGAACACCGGGGAGCTGTTTTTT. It specifies CASSLSWYRSGLNTGELFF.

The chain couples TRBV10-3 to TRBJ2-1, with D maybe TRBD2 (5 bases). Germline V gives CDR1 ENHRY, CDR2 SYGVKD. Trimming removed 4 bases from V and 4 bases from J, with 8 bases in between. The CDR3 has 13 residues. DNA for the CDR3: TGTGCCATCAGTGCGGACTTTTACAATGAGCAGTTCTTC. It translates to CAISADFYNEQFF.

This clone appeared a single time. As DNA, the CDR3 is TGTGCCAGCGGACTCGACAGGGGGCAAGAGACCCAGTACTTC. Translated: CASGLDRGQETQYF. This chain connects TRBV27 to TRBJ2-5, with 9 bases matching TRBD1. Per the germline V gene, CDR1 is MNHEY and CDR2 is SMNVEV (reference sequence). The CDR3 contains 14 residues. Germline trimming cut 8 bases from V and 2 bases from J; bases unmatched to any gene: 6.

The chain uses TRBV2 and TRBJ1-2; 7 bases are a match to TRBD1. This CDR3 has 15 residues. V was pared by 1 base and J by 3 bases, with 5 bases of the junction left unmatched. The V gene's germline CDR1 is SNHLY and CDR2 FYNNEI. CDR3 DNA: TGTGCCAGCAGTGAAGTGACAGGGTCTTACTATGGCTACACCTTC. It specifies CASSEVTGSYYGYTF.

As to this clone: Distinct nucleotide sequences in the sample also encode this CDR3. V is TRBV7-6 and J is TRBJ2-7, with D hard to call. The ends were cut back, 1 base at V and 1 base at J, with 8 bases in the middle. CDR3 length: 14 residues. The germline V gene has CDR1 SGHVS and CDR2 FNYEAQ. The CDR3 bases are TGTGCCAGCAGCTTAGGCGGCGGATCCTACGAGCAGTACTTC. It translates to CASSLGGGSYEQYF.

The chain combines TRBV30 with TRBJ1-5, with D perhaps matching TRBD1 (5 bases). The CDR3 is 20 residues long. Germline CDR1 GTSNPN, CDR2 SVGIG (reference sequence). The V end lost 4 bases, the J end lost 0 bases, and 28 bases lay between the germline ends. The CDR3 reads CAWTRRGGEIPSYSNQPQHF. As DNA, the CDR3 is TGTGCCTGGACCCGACGGGGGGGGGAGATTCCCTCATATAGCAATCAGCCCCAGCATTTT. Using reference TRBV30 and TRBJ1-5 for the parts outside the CDR3, the full variable domain is SQTIHQWPATLVQPVGSPLSLECTVEGTSNPNLYWYRQAAGRGLQLLFYSVGIGQISSEVPQNLSASRPQDRQFILSSKKLLLSDSGFYLCAWTRRGGEIPSYSNQPQHFGDGTRLSIL.

V gene TRBV28 combines with J gene TRBJ2-1; D is ambiguous. Germline values: CDR1 MDHEN, CDR2 SYDVKM. The CDR3 covers 14 residues. V lost 3 bases and J 2 bases, leaving 8 bases between the germline ends. The CDR3 sequence: CASSLAPTYNEQFF. The CDR3 DNA follows: TGTGCCAGCAGTTTGGCACCCACCTACAATGAGCAGTTCTTC. The full variable domain, in which reference TRBV28 and TRBJ2-1 provide the parts outside the CDR3, is DVKVTQSSRYLVKRTGEKVFLECVQDMDHENMFWYRQDPGLGLRLIYFSYDVKMKEKGDIPEGYSVSREKKERFSLILESASTNQTSMYLCASSLAPTYNEQFFGPGTRLTVL.

In its sample, this clone was seen a few times. The rearrangement uses TRBV29-1 and TRBJ2-2, with D perhaps TRBD2 (6 bases). The CDR3 covers 13 residues. The V end was cut by 0 bases, the J end by 8 bases, with 10 bases between. In germline, CDR1 is SQVTM, CDR2 ANQGSEA. The CDR3 DNA reads as TGCAGCGTTGAAGAAGGGAGGAGGGGGGAGCTGTTTTTT. Amino acids: CSVEEGRRGELFF.

V is TRBV4-3 and J is TRBJ2-7, with 9 bases identical to TRBD1. Germline V CDR1 and CDR2: LGHNA, YSLEER. Trimming removed 1 base from V and 2 bases from J; junction bases left unmatched: 9. This CDR3 is 17 amino acids long. The CDR3: CASSQANRDRETYEQYF. The CDR3 region has the DNA TGCGCCAGCAGCCAAGCCAACCGGGACAGGGAAACCTACGAGCAGTACTTC.

This chain connects TRBV27 to TRBJ2-7, with 9 positions matching TRBD1. V lost 4 bases to trimming and J lost 4 bases; unmatched junction nucleotides: 11. This CDR3 has 16 amino acids. CDR1 and CDR2 from the germline V gene are MNHEY and SMNVEV (reference sequence). CDR3 coding DNA: TGTGCCAGCAGTTCCTACCCGGGACAGGGCGGGTACGAGCAGTACTTC. Its protein is CASSSYPGQGGYEQYF.

The V gene is TRBV25-1, the J gene TRBJ2-7, with 7 bases identical to TRBD2. With 2 bases clipped from V and 0 bases from J, the junction kept 10 bases outside the gene matches. The V gene's germline CDR1 is MGHDK and CDR2 SYGVNS. CDR3 length equals 17 residues. This CDR3 reads CASSERGEGGVSYEQYF. In nucleotides, the CDR3 is TGTGCCAGCAGTGAACGGGGGGAGGGAGGGGTCTCCTACGAGCAGTACTTC.

The chain links TRBV27 to TRBJ2-1; TRBD2 agrees at 8 bases. V gave up 6 bases and J gave up 2 bases; unmatched junction bases: 3. Germline V CDR1 and CDR2: MNHEY, SMNVEV (reference sequence). The CDR3 extends over 14 amino acids. The CDR3 region has the DNA TGTGCCAGCAGGCCGGGACTAGCCTACAATGAGCAGTTCTTC. Translation gives CASRPGLAYNEQFF.

This clone was counted once. CDR3: CAIKFGQGGNEQFF. The CDR3 coding sequence is TGTGCCATCAAGTTCGGACAGGGGGGGAATGAGCAGTTCTTC. The rearrangement joins TRBV10-3 to TRBJ2-1, with 10 bases matching TRBD1. Trimming removed 7 bases from V and 7 bases from J; junction bases left unmatched: 7. The CDR3 totals 14 residues. Germline V gene sequence: CDR1 ENHRY, CDR2 SYGVKD.

The table lists this clone with a count of one. One end of the junction fails to match germline, which may point to a read error. The chain combines TRBV4-3 with TRBJ2-6, with D uncertain. Germline CDR1 reads LGHNA; CDR2 reads YSLEER. There are 17 residues in the CDR3. CDR3 loop: CASSLSPSAAGANVLTF. The CDR3 DNA reads as TGCGCCAGCAGCCTAAGCCCAAGCGCTGCTGGCGCCAACGTCCTGACTTTC.

This chain links TRBV30 with TRBJ2-1; 13 nucleotides agree with TRBD2. Germline CDR1 reads GTSNPN; CDR2 reads SVGIG (reference sequence). V was pared by 3 bases and J by 7 bases, with 12 bases of the junction left unmatched. The CDR3 runs 17 residues. For the CDR3, the DNA is TGTGCCTGGAGAAGACTAGCGGGAGGAAGGGGGGCTAATGAGCAGTTCTTC. It encodes CAWRRLAGGRGANEQFF.

The V call is TRBV11-2, the J call TRBJ1-1; D unresolved. The V gene lost 5 bases and the J gene lost 1 base, with 11 bases spanning the gap. The CDR3 is made up of 14 amino acids. CDR1 is SGHAT, CDR2 FQNNGV, per germline. CDR3 nucleotide sequence: TGTGCCAGCAGCCCTTTTGGCCGGAACACTGAAGCTTTCTTT. Protein: CASSPFGRNTEAFF.

The chain joins TRBV5-4 to TRBJ2-1; D not resolved. Germline assignment: CDR1 SGHNT and CDR2 YYREEE (reference sequence). V was trimmed by 1 base and J by 4 bases, leaving 12 bases between them. The CDR3 extends over 15 amino acids. The CDR3 DNA reads TGTGCCAGCAGCTTGTTGGTCGCTCAGTACAATGAGCAGTTCTTC. Residues: CASSLLVAQYNEQFF.

The chain couples TRBV7-8 to TRBJ1-3, with D uncertain. The germline gives CDR1 SGHVS, CDR2 FQNEAQ. This CDR3 contains 18 residues. V was trimmed by 5 bases and J by 0 bases, leaving 20 bases between them. DNA for the CDR3: TGTGCCAGCAGCCCCTGTGTTAGGGAGGGTTTCTCTGGAAACACCATATATTTT. Its translation: CASSPCVREGFSGNTIYF.

The chain combines TRBV18 with TRBJ2-1, with 9 positions matching TRBD2. Per germline, CDR1 KGHSH and CDR2 LQKENI. CDR3 length: 19 amino acids. The ends lost 5 bases at V and 0 bases at J; junction bases unmatched: 14. The CDR3 sequence is CASSVFRSSGASSYNEQFF. The CDR3 bases are TGTGCCAGCTCAGTTTTTCGGTCTAGCGGGGCCAGCTCCTACAATGAGCAGTTCTTC.

This clone was found a few times. The rearrangement uses TRBV5-6 and TRBJ2-7; 10 nucleotides line up with TRBD1. The CDR3 covers 17 residues. V trimming: 2 bases; J trimming: 1 base; junction bases outside the gene matches: 9. Per the germline V gene, CDR1 is SGHDT and CDR2 is YYEEEE. The CDR3 spells CASSFPGQGNNSYEQYF. CDR3 sequence (DNA): TGTGCCAGCAGCTTCCCGGGACAGGGGAACAATTCCTACGAGCAGTACTTC.